These 10 T cell receptor beta chains share one sample of origin, sequenced in a study of blood T cells in healthy people across ages. Next came a second PCR, run for about 7 to 12 cycles, which used a sample-barcoded 5' primer along with a J-beta primer mix. TCRdb re-called the 5' RACE reads through MiXCR, storing one row per CDR3 protein. The sample has some 1.4 million distinct CDR3 sequences; roughly 40% are singletons. The sample taken for sequencing was blood. These receptors all stem from a woman aged 18-29 years in good health.

The chain recombines TRBV9 with TRBJ2-1; the match to TRBD2 covers 9 bases. CDR1 and CDR2 from the germline V gene are SGDLS and YYNGEE. The CDR3 runs to 16 residues. J was trimmed by 4 bases and V by 4 bases; bases with no gene match: 9. For the CDR3, the DNA is TGTGCCAGCAGCCCTCAGGGGCGGGGGGGTTACAATGAGCAGTTCTTC. Protein sequence: CASSPQGRGGYNEQFF.

This clonotype was observed a single time. The chain couples TRBV7-9 to TRBJ2-1; D possibly uses TRBD1 or TRBD2 (5 bases each). CDR3 length: 12 amino acids. V lost 6 bases and J 13 bases, leaving 16 bases between the germline ends. Germline values: CDR1 SEHNR, CDR2 FQNEAQ (reference sequence). DNA of the CDR3: TGTGCCAGCAGGGAGATGGTAGGGGACCAGTTCTTC. It encodes CASREMVGDQFF.

This clonotype was counted a few times. This chain links TRBV9 with TRBJ2-3; a weak D match, TRBD1 (6 bases). V gave up 4 bases and J gave up 1 base, with 13 bases separating them. CDR1 and CDR2 from the germline V gene are SGDLS and YYNGEE. The CDR3 has 15 residues. The CDR3 DNA is TGTGCCAGCAGCTTCGGACAGTCCGGCACAGATACGCAGTATTTT. As protein: CASSFGQSGTDTQYF.

The chain joins TRBV30 to TRBJ1-2; D gene ambiguous. V was cut by 0 bases and J by 2 bases, with 7 bases left in between. The CDR3 has 13 amino acids. Per germline, CDR1 GTSNPN and CDR2 SVGIG (reference sequence). As DNA, the CDR3 is TGTGCCTGGAGTGTACTGGGGAACTATGGCTACACCTTC. Protein: CAWSVLGNYGYTF.

The rearrangement joins TRBV20-1 to TRBJ1-2; D is unclear. The V end lost 6 bases, the J end lost 6 bases, and 20 bases lay between the germline ends. Looked up from germline, CDR1 is DFQATT and CDR2 is SNEGSKA (reference sequence). This CDR3 contains 14 residues. The CDR3 sequence is CSAPLGPGGNGYTF. In nucleotides, the CDR3 is TGCAGTGCCCCCCTCGGGCCGGGCGGCAATGGCTACACCTTC.

A few counts support this clonotype. The chain couples TRBV12-3 or TRBV12-4 to TRBJ2-1; TRBD2 agrees at 14 bases. Trimming removed 0 bases from V and 7 bases from J; junction bases left unmatched: 2. This CDR3 has 16 residues. The CDR3 sequence: CASSLAGTSGGNEQFF. In nucleotides, the CDR3 is TGTGCCAGCAGTTTAGCCGGGACTAGCGGGGGTAATGAGCAGTTCTTC.

The CDR3 DNA reads TGCGCCAGCAGCCAGGTGGAGGACTCCCTGGGGGAGCAGTACTTC. Amino acid sequence: CASSQVEDSLGEQYF. J is TRBJ2-7 and V is TRBV5-1; TRBD2 might be the D (5 bases). Germline V lookup: CDR1 SGHRS, CDR2 YFSETQ. V lost 4 bases to trimming and J lost 7 bases, with 21 bases between them. This CDR3 is built from 15 residues.

This chain connects TRBV5-1 to TRBJ2-4, with 9 bases fitting TRBD1. The CDR3 covers 15 residues. The V gene's germline CDR1 is SGHRS and CDR2 YFSETQ. V dropped 4 bases and J dropped 13; count of bases not matched to a gene: 15. The CDR3 DNA reads TGCGCCAGCAGCGTAGGACAGGGGATAAGCAATGAGCAGTACTTC. It translates to CASSVGQGISNEQYF.

The table lists this clonotype with a few counts. The gene calls are TRBV5-1 and TRBJ1-2; D gene uncertain. Germline assignment: CDR1 SGHRS and CDR2 YFSETQ. The CDR3 is 11 residues long. V lost 6 bases and J lost 6, with 9 bases in between. CDR3 sequence reads: CASMSEDGYTF. The CDR3 DNA sequence: TGCGCCAGCATGAGCGAGGATGGCTACACCTTC.

This clonotype has just a few counts. V gene TRBV7-9 combines with J gene TRBJ2-5; 9 bases are shared with TRBD1. The CDR3 spans 14 residues. The junction had 4 bases not matched to a gene; V was cut back by 6 bases and J by 2 bases. In germline, CDR1 is SEHNR, CDR2 FQNEAQ (reference sequence). CDR3 amino acids: CASRGTGHQETQYF. CDR3 nucleotides: TGTGCCAGCAGAGGGACAGGGCATCAAGAGACCCAGTACTTC.